Listed below are T cell receptor beta chains from one sample, sequenced in a study of T cell repertoires in cytomegalovirus infection. Each CDR3 protein gets one entry after TCRdb re-called the reads with MiXCR. Here the sample spans 200,000 or so distinct CDR3 sequences, roughly a fifth being singletons. Material for sequencing was PBMCs. The origin of the receptors is a human donor in good health (CMV status not recorded). Some clones in this sample may be carry-over from other donors' samples. CDR3s include the opening cysteine and the closing phenylalanine or tryptophan. The D gene is left open where the match is weak. Clone sizes are given selectively: once, few, many, or a class where the clone is expanded.

TRBJ1-2,TRBD1,TRBV3-1,-,CASSPSTGNGYTF,TGTGCCAGCAGCCCCTCGACAGGGAACGGCTACACCTTC
TRBJ1-2,TRBD1,TRBV29-1,few,CSVRQGADGYTF,TGCAGCGTCCGACAGGGGGCGGATGGCTACACCTTC
TRBJ1-2,TRBD1,TRBV5-4,few,CASSSGTGFMDYTF,TGTGCCAGCAGCTCTGGGACAGGGTTTATGGACTACACCTTC
TRBJ2-7,TRBD2,TRBV5-6,few,CASSSGELRLAGDEQYF,TGTGCCAGCAGCTCCGGGGAACTCCGACTAGCGGGGGACGAGCAGTACTTC
TRBJ1-1,-,TRBV19,few,CASSLFLMDTEAFF,TGTGCCAGTAGTCTCTTCCTAATGGACACTGAAGCTTTCTTT
TRBJ2-6,-,TRBV24-1,few,CATSDTGQGANVLTF,TGTGCCACCAGTGACACAGGGCAGGGGGCCAACGTCCTGACTTTC
TRBJ2-7,TRBD1,TRBV27,-,CASSLRGTGTEGYEQYF,TGTGCCAGCAGTTTGAGAGGCACCGGGACAGAGGGCTACGAGCAGTACTTC
TRBJ1-2,-,TRBV7-2,many,CASSPWGQDYGYTF,TGTGCCAGCAGCCCCTGGGGGCAGGACTATGGCTACACCTTC
TRBJ1-1,-,TRBV7-9,-,CASSVRGTEAFF,TGTGCCAGCAGCGTCCGTGGGACTGAAGCTTTCTTT
TRBJ2-5,-,TRBV12-3/TRBV12-4,few,CASSPVGGETQYF,TGTGCCAGCAGTCCCGTTGGTGGGGAGACCCAGTACTTC
TRBJ2-7,TRBD2,TRBV20-1,-,CSARDPRGGTYEQYF,TGCAGTGCTAGAGATCCCCGGGGGGGGACCTACGAGCAGTACTTC
TRBJ2-7,TRBD1,TRBV6-5,-,CASSKRGTESREQYF,TGTGCCAGCAGTAAAAGAGGGACAGAGAGTCGGGAGCAGTACTTC
TRBJ2-2,TRBD1,TRBV6-2/TRBV6-3,-,CASSQQGATGELFF,TGTGCCAGCAGTCAACAGGGGGCAACCGGGGAGCTGTTTTTT
TRBJ2-1,-,TRBV3-1,few,CASSRDGWNEQFF,TGTGCCAGCAGCCGGGACGGTTGGAATGAGCAGTTCTTC
TRBJ2-4,TRBD2,TRBV19,-,CASTPEGGRLAKNIQYF,TGTGCCAGTACCCCTGAGGGAGGGAGACTAGCCAAAAACATTCAGTACTTC
TRBJ1-6,-,TRBV6-5,-,CASSQGYNSPLHF,TGTGCCAGCTCCCAGGGGTATAATTCACCCCTCCACTTT
TRBJ2-2,TRBD1,TRBV27,-,CASSLLGTGVTGELFF,TGTGCCAGCAGTTTATTGGGGACAGGGGTCACCGGGGAGCTGTTTTTT